The source of this T cell receptor (beta chain) is a study of cytomegalovirus exposure and HLA in healthy donors. Study results and caveats: Researchers catalogued around 150 TCR beta chains as cytomegalovirus-associated.

The validation cohort, a group of under 150 subjects, included the donors and was separate from the approximately 650-subject first cohort. In its sample, this clone was seen once. The antigen remains undetermined. Repertoires were generated with immunoSEQ multiplex PCR, while TCRdb's copy carries only in-frame clones and drops some. The data contain 100,000 to 120,000 clones, roughly 88% of them singletons. The germline gives CDR1 SNHLY, CDR2 FYNNEI. The CDR3 has 14 amino acids. V was cut by 2 bases and J by 2 bases, with 6 bases left in between. The sample consisted of PBMCs. This clonotype was sampled from a woman aged 30 to 39 in good health and CMV-seropositive. The rearrangement uses TRBV2 and TRBJ2-2; D is unclear. In DNA, the CDR3 is TGTGCCAGCAGTGAAATGGCCAACACCGGGGAGCTGTTTTTT. Translated, it gives CASSEMANTGELFF. Combining the CDR3 with reference TRBV2 and TRBJ2-2 gives the whole variable domain EPEVTQTPSHQVTQMGQEVILRCVPISNHLYFYWYRQILGQKVEFLVSFYNNEISEKSEIFDDQFSVERPDGSNFTLKIRSTKLEDSAMYFCASSEMANTGELFFGEGSRLTVL.